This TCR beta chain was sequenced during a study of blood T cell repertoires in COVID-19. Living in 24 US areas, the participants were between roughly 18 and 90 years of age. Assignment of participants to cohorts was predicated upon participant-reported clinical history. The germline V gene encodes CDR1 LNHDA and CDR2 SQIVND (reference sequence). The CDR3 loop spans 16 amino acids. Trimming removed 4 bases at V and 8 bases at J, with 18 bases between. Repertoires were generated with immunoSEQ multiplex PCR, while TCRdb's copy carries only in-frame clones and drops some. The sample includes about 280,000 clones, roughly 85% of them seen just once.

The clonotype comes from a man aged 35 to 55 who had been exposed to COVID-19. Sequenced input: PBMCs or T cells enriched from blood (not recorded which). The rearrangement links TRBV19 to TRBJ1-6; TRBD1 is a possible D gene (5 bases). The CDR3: CASSTPPGFSYSPLHF. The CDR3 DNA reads TGTGCCAGTAGTACGCCGCCAGGGTTCTCCTATTCACCCCTCCACTTT.